The rows below give T cell receptor beta chains drawn from one sample of a study of blood T cell repertoires in COVID-19. Clones were sequenced by immunoSEQ multiplex PCR, and TCRdb holds only the in-frame ones, with some missing. Found here are around 60,000 clones, about 91% of them singletons; the top ten hold about 2.1%. Sequenced sample: peripheral blood. Source of these receptors: a man aged 60 to 75 with acute or convalescent COVID-19. Both conserved end residues are part of each CDR3. Where a row states a size, it is once, few, many or the class of an expanded clone; other rows omit it.

j_call,v_call,clone_size,cdr3_length,cdr3_aa
TRBJ2-7,TRBV6-4,.,14,CASSHRRDRDEQYF
TRBJ2-1,TRBV4-3,.,14,CASSQDDTGNEQFF
TRBJ2-7,TRBV12-5,once,15,CASGPWGSGTYEQYF
TRBJ1-4,TRBV5-1,.,16,CASSYGTRGRNEKLFF
TRBJ1-5,TRBV10-1,few,15,CASRLTGKGNQPQHF
TRBJ2-7,TRBV28,.,13,CATRWEGSYEQYF
TRBJ2-2,TRBV4-2,.,14,CASSQEPGTGELFF
TRBJ2-5,TRBV5-4,.,15,CASSFDRGKQETQYF
TRBJ1-3,TRBV30,once,14,CAWSFGGAGNTIYF
TRBJ2-2,TRBV30,.,14,CAWTALGGPGELFF
TRBJ1-1,TRBV19,.,13,CASSQKLNTEAFF
TRBJ2-7,TRBV15,.,13,CATSSGEPYEQYF
TRBJ2-1,TRBV6-6,.,12,CASRPPGNEQFF
TRBJ1-1,TRBV28,.,16,CASSFSFGDGNTEAFF
TRBJ2-2,TRBV7-2,once,16,CASSFGQGVNTGELFF
TRBJ1-5,TRBV19,.,15,CASTTGADSNQPQHF
TRBJ2-7,TRBV7-8,.,15,CASRIAPGENYEQYF
TRBJ2-5,TRBV9,once,15,CASSVGAGGVETQYF
TRBJ2-5,TRBV7-3,.,16,CASSSSATDSQETQYF
TRBJ1-4,TRBV19,.,14,CASTMVQGNEKLFF
TRBJ2-5,TRBV19,.,17,CASSIEGLAGGRKTQYF
TRBJ2-5,TRBV3-1/TRBV3-2,few,15,CASSQPDRYQETQYF
TRBJ2-7,TRBV11-1,.,16,CASSLDQREGLYEQYF
TRBJ2-7,TRBV5-5,.,17,CASSLGLVQVESYEQYF
TRBJ2-7,TRBV24-1,.,13,CATSAGNTYEQYF
TRBJ2-2,TRBV9,.,15,CASSVDGRASGELFF
TRBJ1-5,TRBV6-5,.,14,CASSYSGQNQPQHF
TRBJ1-2,TRBV30,.,15,CAWRESRGLNYGYTF
TRBJ2-4,TRBV3-1/TRBV3-2,.,14,CASSQVGSANIQYF